This TCR beta chain was sequenced for a study of T-cell memory formation after mild COVID-19. Overall study: Clusters of TCRs were largely donor specific.

As regards this clonotype: No antigen is known for it.

This CDR3 is built from 15 residues. Germline V gene data show CDR1 as SQVTM and CDR2 as ANQGSEA. V lost 0 bases to trimming and J lost 3 bases, with 13 bases between them. TCRdb itself ran the 5' RACE reads through MiXCR, one entry per CDR3 protein. The data hold just over 400,000 distinct CDR3 sequences, with 20% to 30% observed a single time. Points from the study as a whole: Clones that got smaller from day 15 to 85 had even CD4/CD8, while clones growing later tipped toward CD4+. Clones that contracted clustered mainly in CM and EM if CD4+ and in EMRA if CD8+. There was no confirmation that second-wave clones peaking on day 37 were SARS-CoV-2 specific.

The material sequenced was PBMCs or a T cell subset sorted from them (not recorded which). This chain links TRBV29-1 with TRBJ2-3; the D gene is possibly TRBD1 (5 bases). The source is an adult woman who had mild COVID-19 (a few samples of this study predate the infection). Cell type and time point are not known. Here the CDR3 reads CSVEDLGQGTDTQYF. The CDR3 coding sequence is TGCAGCGTTGAAGATCTGGGCCAGGGTACAGATACGCAGTATTTT.